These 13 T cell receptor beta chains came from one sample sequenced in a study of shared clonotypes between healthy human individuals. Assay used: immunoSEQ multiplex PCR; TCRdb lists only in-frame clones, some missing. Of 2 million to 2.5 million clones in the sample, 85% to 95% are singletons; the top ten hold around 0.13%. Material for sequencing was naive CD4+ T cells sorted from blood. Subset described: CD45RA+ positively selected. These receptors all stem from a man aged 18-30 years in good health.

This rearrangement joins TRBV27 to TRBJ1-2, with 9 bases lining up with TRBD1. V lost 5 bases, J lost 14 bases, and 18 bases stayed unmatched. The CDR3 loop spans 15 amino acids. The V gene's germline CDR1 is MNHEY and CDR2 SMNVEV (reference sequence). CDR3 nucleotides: TGTGCCAGCAGTCCGTTCCGGGACAGGGTAGGGTGGGTAACCTTC. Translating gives CASSPFRDRVGWVTF.

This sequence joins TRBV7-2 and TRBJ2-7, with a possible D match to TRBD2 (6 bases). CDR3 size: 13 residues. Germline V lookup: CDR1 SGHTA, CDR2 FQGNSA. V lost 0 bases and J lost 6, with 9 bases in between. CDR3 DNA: TGTGCCAGCAGCTTAGCTAGCGGATCCGAGCAGTACTTC. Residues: CASSLASGSEQYF.

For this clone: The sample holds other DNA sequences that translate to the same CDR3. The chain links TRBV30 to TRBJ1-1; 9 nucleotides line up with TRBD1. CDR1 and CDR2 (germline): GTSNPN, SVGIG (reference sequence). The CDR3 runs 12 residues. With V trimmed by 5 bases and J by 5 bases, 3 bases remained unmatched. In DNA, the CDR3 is TGTGCCTGGGGGACAGGGCGTACTGAAGCTTTCTTT. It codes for CAWGTGRTEAFF.

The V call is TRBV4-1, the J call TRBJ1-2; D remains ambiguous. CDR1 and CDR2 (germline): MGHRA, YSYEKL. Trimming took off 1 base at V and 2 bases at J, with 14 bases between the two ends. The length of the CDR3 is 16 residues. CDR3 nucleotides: TGCGCCAGCAGCCAAGTTATGGCCACCCTAAACTATGGCTACACCTTC. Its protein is CASSQVMATLNYGYTF.

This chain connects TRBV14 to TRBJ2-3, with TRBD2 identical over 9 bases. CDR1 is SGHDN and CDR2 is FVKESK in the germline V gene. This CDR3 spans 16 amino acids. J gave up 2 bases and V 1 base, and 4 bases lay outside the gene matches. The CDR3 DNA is TGTGCCAGCAGCCAAGGACTAGCGGCACACACAGATACGCAGTATTTT. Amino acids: CASSQGLAAHTDTQYF.

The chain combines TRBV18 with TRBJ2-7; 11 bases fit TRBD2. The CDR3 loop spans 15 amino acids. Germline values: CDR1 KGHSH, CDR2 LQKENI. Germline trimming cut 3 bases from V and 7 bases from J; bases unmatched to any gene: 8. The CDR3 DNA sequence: TGTGCCAGCTCACCTATAGCGGGAGGGCTTGTTGAGCAGTACTTC. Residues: CASSPIAGGLVEQYF.

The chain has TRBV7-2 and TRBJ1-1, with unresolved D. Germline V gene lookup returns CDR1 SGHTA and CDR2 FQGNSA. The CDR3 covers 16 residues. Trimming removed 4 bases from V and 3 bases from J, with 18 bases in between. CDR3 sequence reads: CASSSGRLPGDTEAFF. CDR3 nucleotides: TGTGCCAGCAGCTCCGGCCGTCTCCCGGGTGACACTGAAGCTTTCTTT.

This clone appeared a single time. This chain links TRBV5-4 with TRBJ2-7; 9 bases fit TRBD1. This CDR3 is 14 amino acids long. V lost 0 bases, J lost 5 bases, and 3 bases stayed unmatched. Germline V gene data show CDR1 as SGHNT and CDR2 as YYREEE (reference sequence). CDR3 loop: CASSLGDRVHEQYF. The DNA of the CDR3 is TGTGCCAGCAGCTTGGGGGACAGGGTACACGAGCAGTACTTC.

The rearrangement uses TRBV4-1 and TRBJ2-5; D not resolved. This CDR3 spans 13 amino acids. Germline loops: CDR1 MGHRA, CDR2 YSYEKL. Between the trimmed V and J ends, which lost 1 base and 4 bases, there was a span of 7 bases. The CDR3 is CASSQAIGETQYF. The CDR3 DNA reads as TGCGCCAGCAGCCAAGCGATAGGAGAGACCCAGTACTTC.

CDR3 DNA sequence: TGTGCCAGCACGAAGGGACAGGGTGAGAACTATGGCTACACCTTC. Translation: CASTKGQGENYGYTF. V gene TRBV9 combines with J gene TRBJ1-2, with 9 bases fitting TRBD1. V lost 6 bases to trimming and J lost 2 bases; unmatched junction nucleotides: 8. Per the germline V gene, CDR1 is SGDLS and CDR2 is YYNGEE. The CDR3 is made up of 15 amino acids.

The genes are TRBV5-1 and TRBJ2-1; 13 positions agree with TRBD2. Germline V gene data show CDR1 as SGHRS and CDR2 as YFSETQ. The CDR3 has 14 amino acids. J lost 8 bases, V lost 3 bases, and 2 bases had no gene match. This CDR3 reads CASSWTSGGDEQFF. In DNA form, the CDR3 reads TGCGCCAGCAGCTGGACTAGCGGGGGTGATGAGCAGTTCTTC.

The CDR3 here is CASSPQTSKGSPLHF. CDR3 DNA: TGTGCCAGCAGCCCTCAGACCAGTAAGGGTTCACCCCTCCACTTT. The chain couples TRBV9 to TRBJ1-6; D is unresolved. Trimming cost V 4 bases and J 9 bases, with 17 bases left between them. Germline V gene data show CDR1 as SGDLS and CDR2 as YYNGEE. The CDR3 contains 15 residues.

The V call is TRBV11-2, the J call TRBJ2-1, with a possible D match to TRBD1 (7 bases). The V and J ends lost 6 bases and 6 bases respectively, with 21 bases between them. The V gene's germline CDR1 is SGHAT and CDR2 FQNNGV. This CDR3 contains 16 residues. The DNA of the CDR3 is TGTGCCAGCAGTTCACAGGGGAGCGGGTCGGGCAATGAGCAGTTCTTC. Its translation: CASSSQGSGSGNEQFF.